This T cell receptor beta chain comes out of a study of tumor and adjacent non-tumor tissue in lung cancer. Looking at the study overall: Patients comprised 12 adenocarcinoma, a couple of squamous cell carcinoma and 1 small cell lung cancer. On average, productive TCRbeta reads reached about 4.4 million per sample. Patients were aged roughly 31 to 76, about ten men and 5 women, stage I to III. The study's findings and limits: TCR diversity was significantly greater in tumor than normal lung tissue.

As for this clonotype: The antigen is not known. A read error may produce the germline difference seen at one junction end.

The CDR3 has 14 amino acids. The germline V gene has CDR1 ENHRY and CDR2 SYGVKD. RNA was extracted from bulk tissue without any cell sorting. A modified ARM-PCR protocol with three rounds of nested PCR amplified TCRbeta. One entry per CDR3 protein, called by TCRdb with MiXCR from the multiplex PCR reads. The sample shows more than 85,000 distinct CDR3 sequences, approximately 84% of them seen only once. Sequencing was carried out using lung tumor tissue. The chain employs TRBV10-3 and TRBJ2-6; D perhaps matches TRBD1 (6 bases). This clonotype was sampled from a man aged 70 or older with non-small cell lung cancer. The CDR3 DNA is TGTGTCATCAGGACAGCCTATGGGGCCAACGTCCTGACTTTC. This encodes CVIRTAYGANVLTF.